The present entry profiles one T cell receptor beta chain with its context. TCRdb ran MiXCR on the 5' RACE reads and lists one entry per CDR3 protein. The table includes about 340,000 distinct CDR3 sequences, around 12% detected once. These data come from a study of T cells after yellow fever vaccination. V lost 2 bases, J lost 4 bases, and 10 bases lay in between. Germline CDR1 is SGDLS and CDR2 is YYNGEE. This CDR3 has 15 residues. V is TRBV9 and J is TRBJ1-6; D is ambiguous. The sample was CD4+ T cells sorted from PBMCs, taken 15 days after the yellow fever booster vaccination. The clonotype was recovered from a man between 18 and 35 years old who received the YFV17D yellow fever vaccine. CDR3 in amino acids: CASSVSGLYNSPLHF. The DNA of the CDR3 is TGTGCCAGCAGCGTTTCGGGTCTATATAATTCACCCCTCCACTTT.